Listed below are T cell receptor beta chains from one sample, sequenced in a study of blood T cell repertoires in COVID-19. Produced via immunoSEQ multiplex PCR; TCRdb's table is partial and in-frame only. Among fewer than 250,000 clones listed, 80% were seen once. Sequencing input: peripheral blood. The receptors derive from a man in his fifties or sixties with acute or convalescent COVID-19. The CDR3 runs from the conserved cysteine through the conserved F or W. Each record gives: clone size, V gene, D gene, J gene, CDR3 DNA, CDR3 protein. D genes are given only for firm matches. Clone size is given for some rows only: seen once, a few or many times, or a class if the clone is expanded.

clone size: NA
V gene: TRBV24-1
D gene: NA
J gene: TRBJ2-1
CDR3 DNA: TGTGCCACCAGTGGCAACAACAATGAGCAGTTCTTC
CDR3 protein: CATSGNNNEQFF

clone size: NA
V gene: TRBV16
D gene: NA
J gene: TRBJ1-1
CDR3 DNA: TGTGCCAGCAGCCCCCAAGGGGGAGTGAACACTGAAGCTTTCTTT
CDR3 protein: CASSPQGGVNTEAFF

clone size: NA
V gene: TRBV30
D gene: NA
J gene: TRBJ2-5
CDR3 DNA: TGTGCCTGGAGTGTGACCGGCCTAGGGACCCAGTACTTC
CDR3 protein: CAWSVTGLGTQYF

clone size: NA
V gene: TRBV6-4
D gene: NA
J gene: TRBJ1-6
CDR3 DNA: TGTGCCAGCCCTAAGAGGACAGCGAGTAATTCACCCCTCCACTTT
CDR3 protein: CASPKRTASNSPLHF

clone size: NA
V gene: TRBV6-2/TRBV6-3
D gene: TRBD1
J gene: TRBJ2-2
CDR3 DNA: TGTGCCAGCAGCCAAATCCCCGGGACAGGGGTGAGAACCGGGGAGCTGTTTTTT
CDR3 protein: CASSQIPGTGVRTGELFF

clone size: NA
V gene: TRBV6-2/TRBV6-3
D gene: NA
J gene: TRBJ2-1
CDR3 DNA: TGTGCCAGCAGTTACTTCGCTAGCCCAGACAATGAGCAGTTCTTC
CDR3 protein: CASSYFASPDNEQFF

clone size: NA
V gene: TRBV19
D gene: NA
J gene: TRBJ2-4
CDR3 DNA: TGTGCCAGTATCGACGGGCAGGGAGCCAAAAACATTCAGTACTTC
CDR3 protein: CASIDGQGAKNIQYF

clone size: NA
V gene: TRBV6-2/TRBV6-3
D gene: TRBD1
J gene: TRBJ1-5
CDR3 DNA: TGTGCCAGCAGTTACCTGGGACAGTTCAATCAGCCCCAGCATTTT
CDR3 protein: CASSYLGQFNQPQHF

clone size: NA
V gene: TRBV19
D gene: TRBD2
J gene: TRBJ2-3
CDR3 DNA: TGTGCCAGTAGTGCCTTAAATCTAGCGGTTAACACAGATACGCAGTATTTT
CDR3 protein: CASSALNLAVNTDTQYF

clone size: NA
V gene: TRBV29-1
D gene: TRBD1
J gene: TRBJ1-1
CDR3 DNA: TGCAGCGTTCCCGGGACAGGGTCTTTACCCCTTGTGAACACTGAAGCTTTCTTT
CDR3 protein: CSVPGTGSLPLVNTEAFF

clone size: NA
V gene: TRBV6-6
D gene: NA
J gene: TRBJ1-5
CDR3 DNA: TGTGCCAGCAGCCCTAGTAGTCCTCAGCCCCAGCATTTT
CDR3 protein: CASSPSSPQPQHF

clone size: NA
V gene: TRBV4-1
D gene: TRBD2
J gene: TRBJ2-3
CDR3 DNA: TGCGCCAGCAGCCAAACCGGGACTAGCGGGAGGGGTACAGATACGCAGTATTTT
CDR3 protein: CASSQTGTSGRGTDTQYF

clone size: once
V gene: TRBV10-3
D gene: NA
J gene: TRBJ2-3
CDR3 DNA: TGTGCCATCAGTGGGCCAAGCACAGATACGCAGTATTTT
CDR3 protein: CAISGPSTDTQYF

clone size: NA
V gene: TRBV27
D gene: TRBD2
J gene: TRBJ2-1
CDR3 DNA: TGTGCCAGCAGTCTCCTGGCTAGCGGGGGTATCGATGAGCAGTTCTTC
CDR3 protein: CASSLLASGGIDEQFF

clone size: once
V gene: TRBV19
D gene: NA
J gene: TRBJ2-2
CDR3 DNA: TGTGCCAGTAGCCAACAGGCGAACACCGGGGAGCTGTTTTTT
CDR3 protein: CASSQQANTGELFF

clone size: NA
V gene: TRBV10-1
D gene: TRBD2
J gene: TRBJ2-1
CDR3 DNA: TGCGCCAGCAGTGGACTCTTGACTAGCGGGAGTCATAATGAGCAGTTCTTC
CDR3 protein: CASSGLLTSGSHNEQFF

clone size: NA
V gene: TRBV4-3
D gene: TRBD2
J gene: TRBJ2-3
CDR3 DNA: TGCGCCAGCAGTCAAGATCTCCTAGCGGGGGGGCGTTCTAGCACAGATACGCAGTATTTT
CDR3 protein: CASSQDLLAGGRSSTDTQYF

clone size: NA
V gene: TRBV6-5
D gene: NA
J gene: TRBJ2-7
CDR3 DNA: TGTGCCAGCAGGACAGTTTCCTACGAGCAGTACTTC
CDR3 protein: CASRTVSYEQYF

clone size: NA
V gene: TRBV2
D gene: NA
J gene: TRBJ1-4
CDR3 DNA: TGTGCCAGCAATCAGGGCCTTAATGAAAAACTGTTTTTT
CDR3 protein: CASNQGLNEKLFF

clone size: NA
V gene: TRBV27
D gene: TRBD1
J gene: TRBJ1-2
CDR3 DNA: TGTGCCAGCAGTCCTACCGGGACAGGACCCCTTGGCTACACCTTC
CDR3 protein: CASSPTGTGPLGYTF

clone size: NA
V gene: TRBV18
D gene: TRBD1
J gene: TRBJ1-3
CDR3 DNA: TGTGCCAGCTCATTTACAGGGGGCGTTCTTGGAAACACCATATATTTT
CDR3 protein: CASSFTGGVLGNTIYF

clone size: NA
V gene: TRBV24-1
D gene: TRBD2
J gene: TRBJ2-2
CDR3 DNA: TGTGCCACCATGGCTAGCGGCTACACCGGGGAGCTGTTTTTT
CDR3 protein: CATMASGYTGELFF

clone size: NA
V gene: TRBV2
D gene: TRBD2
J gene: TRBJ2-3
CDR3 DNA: TGTGCCAGCAGTGCGACGGGAGGGCCTGATACGCAGTATTTT
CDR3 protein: CASSATGGPDTQYF

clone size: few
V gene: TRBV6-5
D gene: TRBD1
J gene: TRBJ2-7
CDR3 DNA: TGTGCCAGCAGTACCGGGACAGGGGGCGACGAGCAGTACTTC
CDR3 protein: CASSTGTGGDEQYF

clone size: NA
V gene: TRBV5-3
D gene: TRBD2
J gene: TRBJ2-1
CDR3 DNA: TGTGCCAGAAGCTTCCTAGGGACTAGGGATTTGAATGAGCAGTTCTTC
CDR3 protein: CARSFLGTRDLNEQFF

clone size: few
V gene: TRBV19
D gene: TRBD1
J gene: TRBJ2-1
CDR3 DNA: TGTGCCAGTAGTATGGGAGACAGGGAGATTGAGCAGTTCTTC
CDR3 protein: CASSMGDREIEQFF

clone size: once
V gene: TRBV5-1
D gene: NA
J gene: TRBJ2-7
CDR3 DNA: TGCGCCAGCAGCCCAGGACAGCCGAGCTACGAGCAGTACTTC
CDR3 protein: CASSPGQPSYEQYF

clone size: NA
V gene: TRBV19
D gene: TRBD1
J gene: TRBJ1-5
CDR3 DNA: TGTGCCAGTAGACGGACAGGGAAGGCAAGCAATCAGCCCCAGCATTTT
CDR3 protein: CASRRTGKASNQPQHF

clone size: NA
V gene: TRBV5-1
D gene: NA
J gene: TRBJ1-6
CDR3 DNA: TGCGCCAGCAGTATTGGCGGTTCCTCCTATAATTCACCCCTCCACTTT
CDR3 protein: CASSIGGSSYNSPLHF

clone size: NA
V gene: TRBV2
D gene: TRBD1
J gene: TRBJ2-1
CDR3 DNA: TGTGCCAGCAGTGACGTGACAGGGGCGGTGAATGAGCAGTTCTTC
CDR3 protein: CASSDVTGAVNEQFF

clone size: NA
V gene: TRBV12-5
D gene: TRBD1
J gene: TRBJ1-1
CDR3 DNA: TGTGCTAGTGGTTCCCACCGGGACAGGGGCCCTGAAGCTTTCTTT
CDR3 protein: CASGSHRDRGPEAFF

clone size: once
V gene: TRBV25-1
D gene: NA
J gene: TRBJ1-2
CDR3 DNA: TGTGCCAGCAGTAAGTTTGGGGCAGGCCGTACCTTC
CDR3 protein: CASSKFGAGRTF

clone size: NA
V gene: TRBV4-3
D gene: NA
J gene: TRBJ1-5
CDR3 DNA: TGCGCCAGCAGCCAAGTCAGGGTCAGGGGCAATCAGCCCCAGCATTTT
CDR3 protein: CASSQVRVRGNQPQHF

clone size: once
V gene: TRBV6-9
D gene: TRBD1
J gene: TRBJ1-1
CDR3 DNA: TGTGCCAGCAGTTATTCTCCAGGGGACAGGGAAGCTGAAGCTTTCTTT
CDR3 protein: CASSYSPGDREAEAFF

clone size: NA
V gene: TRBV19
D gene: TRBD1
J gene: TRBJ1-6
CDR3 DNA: TGTGCCAGTAGTGGGGACAGGATCCATAATTCACCCCTCCACTTT
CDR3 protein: CASSGDRIHNSPLHF

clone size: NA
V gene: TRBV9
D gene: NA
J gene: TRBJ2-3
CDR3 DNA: TGTGCCAGCAGCGCTACCTTCCTAGAGGTTCATACGCAGTATTTT
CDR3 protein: CASSATFLEVHTQYF

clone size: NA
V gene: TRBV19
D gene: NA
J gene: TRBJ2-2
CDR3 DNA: TGTGCCAGTAGTATTCAGGGTCCCGGGGAGCTGTTTTTT
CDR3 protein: CASSIQGPGELFF

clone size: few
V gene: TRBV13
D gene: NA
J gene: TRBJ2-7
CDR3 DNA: TGTGCCAGCAACGAGGGAGGGGGGAAATACGAGCAGTACTTC
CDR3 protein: CASNEGGGKYEQYF

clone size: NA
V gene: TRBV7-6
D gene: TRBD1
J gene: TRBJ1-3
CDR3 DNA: TGTGCCAGCAGCCCAACCGCCGGGACAGGCTCCACCATATATTTT
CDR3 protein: CASSPTAGTGSTIYF

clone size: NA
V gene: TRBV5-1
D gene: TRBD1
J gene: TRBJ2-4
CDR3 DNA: TGCGCCAGCAGCTTGGCGGACAGGGTAGCAAACATTCAGTACTTC
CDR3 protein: CASSLADRVANIQYF

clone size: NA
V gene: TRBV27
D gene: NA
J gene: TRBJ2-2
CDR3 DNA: TGTGCCAGCAGATATACACCGAACACCGGGGAGCTGTTTTTT
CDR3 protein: CASRYTPNTGELFF

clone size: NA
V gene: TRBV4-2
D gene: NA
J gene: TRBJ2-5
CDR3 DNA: TGTGCCAGCAGCCAAGCGGGAAGCCAAGAGACCCAGTACTTC
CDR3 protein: CASSQAGSQETQYF

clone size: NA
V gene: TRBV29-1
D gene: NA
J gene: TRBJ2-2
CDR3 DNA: TGCAGCGCCGAGGGATTGGGCGGGGAGCTGTTTTTT
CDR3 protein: CSAEGLGGELFF

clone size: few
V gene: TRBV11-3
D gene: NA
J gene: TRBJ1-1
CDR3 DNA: TGTGCCAGCAGCGCCAGCCAGGGTACTGAAGCTTTCTTT
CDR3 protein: CASSASQGTEAFF

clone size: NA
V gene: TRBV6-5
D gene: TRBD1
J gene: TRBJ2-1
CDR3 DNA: TGTGCCAGCAGTTTGCTACAGGGGAACTCCTACAATGAGCAGTTCTTC
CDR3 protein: CASSLLQGNSYNEQFF

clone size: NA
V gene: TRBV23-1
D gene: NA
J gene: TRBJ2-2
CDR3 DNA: TGCGCCAGCAGTCAGTCCGGAGCCTCGAACACCGGGGAGCTGTTTTTT
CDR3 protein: CASSQSGASNTGELFF

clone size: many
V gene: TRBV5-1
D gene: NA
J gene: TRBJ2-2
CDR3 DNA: TGCGCCAGCAGCTTGGCCCCCAGATTCACCGGGGAGCTGTTTTTT
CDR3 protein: CASSLAPRFTGELFF

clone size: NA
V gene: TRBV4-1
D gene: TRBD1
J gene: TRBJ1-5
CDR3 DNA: TGCGCCAGCAGCCAAGGGACGACAGGGGTCCAGCCCCAGCATTTT
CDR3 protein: CASSQGTTGVQPQHF

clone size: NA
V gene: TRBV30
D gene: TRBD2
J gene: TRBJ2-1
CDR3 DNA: TGTGCCTGGACCCCCCCGGGGGGAGGGACTGAGCAGTTCTTC
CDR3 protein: CAWTPPGGGTEQFF

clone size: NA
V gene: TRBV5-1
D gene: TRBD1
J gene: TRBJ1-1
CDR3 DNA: TGCGCCAGCAGCCTAGGGACAGGGGTAAGCGTAGCTTTCTTT
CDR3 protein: CASSLGTGVSVAFF

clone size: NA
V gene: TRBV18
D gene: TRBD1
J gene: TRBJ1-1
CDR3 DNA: TGTGCCAGCTCACCCGGACAGGGCTACATGAACACTGAAGCTTTCTTT
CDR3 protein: CASSPGQGYMNTEAFF